A selection of T cell receptor beta chains follows, all from one sample in a study of blood T cell repertoires in COVID-19. The protocol was immunoSEQ multiplex PCR, while the TCRdb copy is restricted to in-frame clones and leaves out a portion. The sample gives under 250,000 clones, 92% of which show up once; about 0.79% is in the top ten. The material sequenced was peripheral blood. The receptor set was obtained from a man aged 25-40 years with COVID-19, enrolled during active disease. CDR3s include the opening cysteine and the closing phenylalanine or tryptophan. Each record gives: V gene, clone size, D gene, J gene, CDR3 protein, CDR3 DNA. The D gene is left open where the match is weak. Only some rows state a clone size, as once, few, many or a class for expanded clones.

TRBV5-3	-	-	TRBJ1-5	CARSFYHVRAQHF	TGTGCCAGAAGCTTCTATCACGTCAGGGCCCAGCATTTT
TRBV13	-	-	TRBJ2-7	CASSLSGSYEQYF	TGTGCCAGCAGCTTATCGGGTTCCTACGAGCAGTACTTC
TRBV11-2	-	TRBD1	TRBJ2-7	CASSAGQGGYEQYF	TGTGCCAGCAGCGCGGGACAGGGGGGTTACGAGCAGTACTTC
TRBV5-4	-	TRBD1	TRBJ2-2	CASSLPPGTGSGELFF	TGTGCCAGCAGCCTACCCCCAGGGACAGGGTCCGGGGAGCTGTTTTTT
TRBV15	once	-	TRBJ1-1	CATSRAPGEAFF	TGTGCCACCAGCAGGGCCCCGGGAGAAGCTTTCTTT
TRBV4-1	once	TRBD1	TRBJ1-5	CASSQGGTGGIPFNQPQHF	TGCGCCAGCAGCCAAGGTGGGACAGGGGGCATCCCCTTCAATCAGCCCCAGCATTTT
TRBV3-1/TRBV3-2	-	-	TRBJ2-2	CASSFLNTGELFF	TGTGCCAGCTCTTTTCTTAACACCGGGGAGCTGTTTTTT
TRBV7-9	-	-	TRBJ2-1	CASSLGVARNEQFF	TGTGCCAGCAGCTTAGGGGTAGCTCGCAATGAGCAGTTCTTC
TRBV10-1	-	-	TRBJ1-6	CASGRDKEYSPLHF	TGCGCCAGCGGCCGGGACAAAGAGTATTCACCCCTCCACTTT
TRBV9	-	TRBD1	TRBJ1-2	CASSLDDRVEYGYTF	TGTGCCAGCAGCCTAGACGACAGGGTAGAATATGGCTACACCTTC
TRBV4-1	-	-	TRBJ2-4	CASSQGSRVGKNIQYF	TGCGCCAGCAGCCAAGGAAGCCGGGTAGGCAAAAACATTCAGTACTTC
TRBV9	-	TRBD2	TRBJ2-3	CASSGTSGGAPDTQYF	TGTGCCAGCAGCGGGACTAGCGGGGGGGCCCCAGATACGCAGTATTTT
TRBV28	-	-	TRBJ1-1	CASRAQGLKAFF	TGTGCCAGCAGGGCCCAGGGACTCAAAGCTTTCTTT
TRBV2	-	-	TRBJ1-5	CASSTPGGNSNQPQHF	TGTGCCAGCAGTACTCCCGGAGGGAATAGCAATCAGCCCCAGCATTTT
TRBV19	few	-	TRBJ1-5	CASTNQEGLYSNQPQHF	TGTGCCAGTACCAATCAGGAGGGACTCTATAGCAATCAGCCCCAGCATTTT
TRBV5-4	-	TRBD2	TRBJ2-1	CASSLYTGGPDEQFF	TGTGCCAGCAGCTTGTATACGGGGGGGCCGGATGAGCAGTTCTTC
TRBV11-3	-	TRBD2	TRBJ2-1	CASSLGGGQYNEQFF	TGTGCCAGCAGCTTGGGCGGGGGGCAATACAATGAGCAGTTCTTC
TRBV5-1	-	TRBD1	TRBJ1-4	CASSPDRDATNEKLFF	TGCGCCAGCAGCCCGGACAGGGATGCAACTAATGAAAAACTGTTTTTT
TRBV7-9	-	TRBD1	TRBJ1-4	CASSVGTVGEKLFF	TGTGCCAGCAGCGTAGGGACAGTTGGTGAAAAACTGTTTTTT
TRBV30	-	-	TRBJ1-1	CAWRNTGDTEAFF	TGTGCCTGGAGGAACACGGGGGACACTGAAGCTTTCTTT
TRBV25-1	-	TRBD1	TRBJ2-3	CASSEAGTGETDTQYF	TGTGCCAGCAGTGAAGCCGGGACAGGAGAAACAGATACGCAGTATTTT
TRBV7-9	-	-	TRBJ2-2	CASSLGHLSPELFF	TGTGCCAGCAGCTTAGGTCACTTATCTCCGGAGCTGTTTTTT
TRBV4-2	-	TRBD1	TRBJ2-1	CASSHGRDRLDNEQFF	TGTGCCAGCAGCCATGGCCGGGACAGGCTCGACAATGAGCAGTTCTTC
TRBV4-1	-	-	TRBJ2-1	CASSQAPSSYNEQFF	TGCGCCAGCAGCCAAGCCCCTAGCTCCTACAATGAGCAGTTCTTC
TRBV6-6	-	-	TRBJ1-5	CASIQGPSNQPQHF	TGTGCCAGCATCCAGGGCCCCTCAAATCAGCCCCAGCATTTT
TRBV5-5	-	-	TRBJ1-6	CASSYRDLYNSPLHF	TGTGCCAGCAGCTACCGGGACTTGTATAATTCACCCCTCCACTTT
TRBV4-2	-	TRBD2	TRBJ2-3	CASSQVSGGAPDTQYF	TGTGCCAGCAGCCAAGTTAGCGGGGGGGCCCCAGATACGCAGTATTTT
TRBV6-5	-	TRBD1	TRBJ1-6	CASSTQGIDNSPLHF	TGTGCCAGCAGTACACAGGGGATAGATAATTCACCCCTCCACTTT
TRBV7-6	-	-	TRBJ1-3	CASSTEEGNTIYF	TGTGCCAGCAGCACGGAGGAGGGAAACACCATATATTTT
TRBV18	-	-	TRBJ1-6	CASSSYKAGGHSPLHF	TGTGCCAGCTCCTCATATAAGGCGGGGGGGCACTCACCCCTCCACTTT
TRBV25-1	-	TRBD1	TRBJ1-2	CASSEIGNRGGYTF	TGTGCCAGCAGTGAAATCGGGAACAGGGGTGGCTACACCTTC
TRBV7-9	once	-	TRBJ1-1	CASSGRVSNTEAFF	TGTGCCAGCTCTGGCAGGGTCTCCAACACTGAAGCTTTCTTT
TRBV28	-	TRBD1	TRBJ1-1	CASRDRGGTEAFF	TGTGCCAGCAGGGACAGGGGTGGGACTGAAGCTTTCTTT
TRBV7-2	-	TRBD2	TRBJ2-4	CASSLASASGGLLAKNIQYF	TGTGCCAGCAGCTTAGCATCGGCTAGCGGGGGGTTACTAGCCAAAAACATTCAGTACTTC
TRBV19	-	-	TRBJ1-1	CASSKYGGDAFF	TGTGCCAGTAGTAAATACGGGGGGGATGCTTTCTTT
TRBV7-9	-	TRBD1	TRBJ1-1	CASSQYRDRGTEAFF	TGTGCCAGCAGCCAGTATCGGGACAGGGGGACTGAAGCTTTCTTT
TRBV7-7	once	TRBD2	TRBJ2-1	CASSPGTGSGGHNEQFF	TGTGCCAGCAGCCCCGGCACTGGTAGCGGGGGACACAATGAGCAGTTCTTC
TRBV28	-	TRBD1	TRBJ1-5	CASRKQGASHQPQHF	TGTGCCAGCAGAAAACAGGGGGCAAGCCATCAGCCCCAGCATTTT
TRBV9	-	-	TRBJ2-7	CASSVEVGGKSYEQYF	TGTGCCAGCAGCGTAGAGGTTGGGGGGAAATCCTACGAGCAGTACTTC
TRBV2	-	-	TRBJ1-5	CASSESGDQPQHF	TGTGCCAGCAGTGAATCAGGGGATCAGCCCCAGCATTTT
TRBV4-1	-	-	TRBJ2-5	CASSQEQVEETQYF	TGCGCCAGCAGCCAAGAACAGGTGGAGGAGACCCAGTACTTC
TRBV4-1	-	TRBD1	TRBJ1-3	CASSLSPGQGGNTIYF	TGCGCCAGCAGCCTCTCCCCGGGACAGGGAGGAAACACCATATATTTT
TRBV6-6	-	-	TRBJ1-5	CASKGEGQNSNQPQHF	TGTGCCAGCAAGGGGGAAGGACAGAATAGCAATCAGCCCCAGCATTTT
TRBV5-5	-	-	TRBJ1-3	CASSTQGAGNTIYF	TGTGCCAGCAGTACTCAGGGCGCTGGAAACACCATATATTTT
TRBV3-1/TRBV3-2	-	-	TRBJ2-7	CASSETTDGGEQYF	TGTGCCAGCAGCGAAACAACCGACGGGGGCGAGCAGTACTTC
TRBV4-1	-	TRBD1	TRBJ1-5	CASSQDPLLTGGRNQPQHF	TGCGCCAGCAGCCAAGATCCCCTTTTGACAGGGGGCCGGAATCAGCCCCAGCATTTT
TRBV7-9	few	TRBD2	TRBJ2-7	CASSLLAGPAPSEQYF	TGTGCCAGCAGCCTGTTAGCGGGGCCTGCTCCGTCCGAGCAGTACTTC
TRBV11-3	-	TRBD1	TRBJ2-1	CASSLVYGTGRNEQFF	TGTGCCAGCAGCTTAGTCTACGGGACAGGGCGTAATGAGCAGTTCTTC
TRBV11-3	once	TRBD2	TRBJ2-2	CASSLSSGGTTGELFF	TGTGCCAGCAGCTTATCCAGCGGGGGCACCACCGGGGAGCTGTTTTTT
TRBV9	once	TRBD1	TRBJ2-6	CASSPRDRGPSGANVLTF	TGTGCCAGCAGCCCTCGGGACAGGGGACCCTCTGGGGCCAACGTCCTGACTTTC
TRBV19	-	TRBD1	TRBJ1-5	CASTHTGDNQPQHF	TGTGCCAGTACCCATACAGGGGACAATCAGCCCCAGCATTTT
TRBV12-3/TRBV12-4	-	-	TRBJ1-1	CASSLGGDTEAFF	TGTGCCAGCAGCCTTGGGGGGGACACTGAAGCTTTCTTT
TRBV5-1	-	-	TRBJ2-5	CASSLETVGQETQYF	TGCGCCAGCAGCTTGGAGACAGTGGGCCAAGAGACCCAGTACTTC
TRBV5-1	-	-	TRBJ1-4	CASSGNSNEKLFF	TGCGCCAGCAGCGGAAACAGTAATGAAAAACTGTTTTTT
TRBV4-1	-	-	TRBJ1-2	CASSQGSYGGYTF	TGCGCCAGCAGCCAAGGCTCCTACGGGGGCTACACCTTC
TRBV19	-	-	TRBJ2-5	CASSPGLQWETQYF	TGTGCCAGTTCGCCGGGACTCCAGTGGGAGACCCAGTACTTC
TRBV6-5	once	TRBD1	TRBJ1-1	CASSYTGADTEAFF	TGTGCCAGCAGCTATACAGGGGCGGACACTGAAGCTTTCTTT
TRBV15	-	TRBD1	TRBJ1-5	CATSFTPGQGPLSNQPQHF	TGTGCCACCAGCTTTACACCGGGACAGGGACCCCTTAGCAATCAGCCCCAGCATTTT